The text below deals with one T cell receptor beta chain. Its binding antigen is unknown. Per-nucleotide qualities are absent, and no much larger clonotype sits a single base away. The data belong to a study of MAIT cells during Salmonella Paratyphi A infection (dated by TCRdb to 2016 to 2017). Describing the broader study: Adult volunteers aged 18 to 60 ingested a single dose of 1-5x10^3 CFU of S. Paratyphi A strain NVGH308. Starting at diagnosis, diagnosed volunteers were given ciprofloxacin 500 mg twice a day for 14 days. Study-level results and caveats: MAIT cell TRBV usage was oligoclonal with a preference for TRBV20 and TRBV6, and infection did not appear to change this usage. From baseline to mid-infection, the space taken up by over-represented MAIT clonotypes dropped significantly (roughly 0.17 to 0.10), whereas no significant difference was seen post-infection. The availability of volunteer samples limited the sample sizes, but these sizes were considered adequate to detect differences between groups. Diagnosed volunteers showed more expansion or contraction among top five MAIT clonotypes than healthy controls (around 0.5 versus 0.13), suggesting infection-driven repertoire reshaping.

The library was prepared using 5' RACE. Two rounds of PCR with Phusion High-Fidelity polymerase amplified TCRbeta, with sample-specific barcodes added in the primers. TCRbeta libraries were made through template-switch cDNA synthesis using SMARTScribe reverse transcriptase and a TRBC-specific primer. After barcoding, samples were pooled and then prepared using the NEBNext Ultra DNA Library Prep Kit for Illumina. Sequencing of the libraries took place on an Illumina MiSeq using the MiSeq reagent kit v2, 300 cycles. The study's own analysis went as follows. Reads were demultiplexed by barcode with Jemultiplexer and were aligned with MiTCR using default parameters. VDJtools filtered out non-functional sequences; clonotypes were defined by amino acid sequence, with frequencies based on assigned sequence reads. In the clonal space homeostasis analysis, clonotypes were binned by frequency as over-represented (0.05-1), large, medium and small. The public reads were run again by TCRdb, first through fastp at Q25 and then through MiXCR, and only productive beta chains were kept. Entries are consolidated by CDR3 protein sequence, retaining the most common genes and DNA. V and J calls and clone size were set by TCRdb, not the authors. The sample table shows some 520 distinct CDR3 sequences, and roughly two fifths are seen once. Around 60% of the sample lies in the top ten.

Trimming accounts for 6 bases at V and 2 bases at J, while the number of junction bases matched to no gene is 10. CDR1 and CDR2 are read off the germline V gene as MNHEY and SVGAGI. Inclusive of the bounding cysteine and phenylalanine, the CDR3 is 15 residues long. Kept here is only the CDR3 DNA, which spans 45 bases and is read in frame from base 1. Explained via the paper, the time point label denotes: after infection, following antibiotic treatment. MAIT cells were defined as Valpha7.2+ CD161+ T cells and identified and sorted by flow cytometry. In roughly 6 volunteers who developed enteric fever after controlled oral challenge with live Salmonella Paratyphi A, circulating MAIT cell TCRbeta repertoires were profiled over time. Every diagnosed volunteer provided MAIT cell samples at three timepoints: pre-infection, mid-infection and post-infection. A diagnosis of enteric fever required Paratyphi A bacteremia and/or a persistent fever above 38 degrees C that lasted more than 12 hours. Infection was diagnosed in challenged volunteers between day 4 and day 7 after challenge. For RNA extraction, between 5,000 and 10,000 MAIT cells per sample were sorted directly into RNAqueous-Micro lysis buffer. Lymphoprep gradient centrifugation was used to isolate peripheral blood mononuclear cells from blood samples and leukocyte cones. Sorting was done on either a BD FACSAria Fusion or a BD FACSAria III sorter.

This chain joins TRBV6-5 to TRBJ2-7, with 7 bases in between that match TRBD1. Sequences were derived from MAIT cells from blood, sampled at the last sampling point of the challenge study. The TCR was taken from a person between 18 and 75 years old who was deliberately infected with Salmonella Paratyphi A in a paratyphoid fever challenge study. The DNA sequence is given as TGTGCCAGCAGCTTAGGACAGGCGTATACCTACGAGCAGTACTTC. Its protein is CASSLGQAYTYEQYF.